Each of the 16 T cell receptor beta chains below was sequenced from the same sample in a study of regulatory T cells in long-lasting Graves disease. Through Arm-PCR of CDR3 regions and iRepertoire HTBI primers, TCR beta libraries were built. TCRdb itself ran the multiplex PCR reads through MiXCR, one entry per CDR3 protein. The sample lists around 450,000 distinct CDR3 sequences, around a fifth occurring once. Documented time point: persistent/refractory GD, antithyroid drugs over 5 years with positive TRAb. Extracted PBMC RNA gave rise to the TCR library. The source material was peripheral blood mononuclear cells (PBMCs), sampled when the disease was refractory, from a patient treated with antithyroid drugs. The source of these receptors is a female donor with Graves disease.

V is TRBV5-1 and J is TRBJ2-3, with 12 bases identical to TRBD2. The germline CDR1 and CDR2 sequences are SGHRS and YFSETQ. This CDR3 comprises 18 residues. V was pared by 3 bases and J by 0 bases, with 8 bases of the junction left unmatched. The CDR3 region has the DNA TGCGCCAGCAGCTCCGGGACTAGCGGGCCCCTAAGCACAGATACGCAGTATTTT. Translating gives CASSSGTSGPLSTDTQYF.

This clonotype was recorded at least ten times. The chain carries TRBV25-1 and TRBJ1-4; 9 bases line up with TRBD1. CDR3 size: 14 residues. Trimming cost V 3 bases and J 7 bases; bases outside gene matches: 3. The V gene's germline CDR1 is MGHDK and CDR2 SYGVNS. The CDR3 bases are TGTGCCAGCAGTGAGGGACAGGGCGGTGAAAAACTGTTTTTT. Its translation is CASSEGQGGEKLFF.

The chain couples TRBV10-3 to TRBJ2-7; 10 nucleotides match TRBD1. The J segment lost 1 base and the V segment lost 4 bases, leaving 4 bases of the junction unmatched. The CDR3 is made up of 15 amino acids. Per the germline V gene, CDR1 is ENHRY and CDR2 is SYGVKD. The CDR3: CAISVSGQGSYEQYF. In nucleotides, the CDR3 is TGTGCCATCAGTGTCTCGGGACAGGGGTCCTACGAGCAGTACTTC.

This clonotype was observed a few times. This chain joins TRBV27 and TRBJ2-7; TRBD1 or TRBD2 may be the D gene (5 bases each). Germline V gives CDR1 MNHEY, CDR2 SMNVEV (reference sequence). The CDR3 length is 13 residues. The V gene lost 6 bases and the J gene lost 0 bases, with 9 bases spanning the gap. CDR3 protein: CASRPGTSYEQYF. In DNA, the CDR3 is TGTGCCAGCAGACCCGGGACCTCCTACGAGCAGTACTTC.

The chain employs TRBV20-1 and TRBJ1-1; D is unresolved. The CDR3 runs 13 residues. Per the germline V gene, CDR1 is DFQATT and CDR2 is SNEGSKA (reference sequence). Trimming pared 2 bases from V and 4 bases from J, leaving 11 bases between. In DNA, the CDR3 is TGCAGTGCTAGATCGGTAGACGGCACTGAAGCTTTCTTT. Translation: CSARSVDGTEAFF.

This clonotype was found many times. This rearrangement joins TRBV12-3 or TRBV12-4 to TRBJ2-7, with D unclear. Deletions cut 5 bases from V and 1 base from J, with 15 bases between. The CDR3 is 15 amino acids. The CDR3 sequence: CASSELRTASYEQYF. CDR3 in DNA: TGTGCCAGCAGTGAGTTAAGGACGGCATCCTACGAGCAGTACTTC.

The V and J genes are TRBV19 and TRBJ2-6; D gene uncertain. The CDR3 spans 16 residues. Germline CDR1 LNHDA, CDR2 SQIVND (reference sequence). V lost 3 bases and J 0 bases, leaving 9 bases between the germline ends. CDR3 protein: CASSIGRSSGANVLTF. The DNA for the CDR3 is TGTGCCAGTAGTATTGGCAGGTCCTCTGGGGCCAACGTCCTGACTTTC.

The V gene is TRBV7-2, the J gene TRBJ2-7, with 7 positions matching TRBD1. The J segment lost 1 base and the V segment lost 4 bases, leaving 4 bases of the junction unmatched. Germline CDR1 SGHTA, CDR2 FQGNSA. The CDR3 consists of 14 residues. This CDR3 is CASSSLTGSYEQYF. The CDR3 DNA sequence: TGTGCCAGCAGCTCTCTGACAGGGTCCTACGAGCAGTACTTC.

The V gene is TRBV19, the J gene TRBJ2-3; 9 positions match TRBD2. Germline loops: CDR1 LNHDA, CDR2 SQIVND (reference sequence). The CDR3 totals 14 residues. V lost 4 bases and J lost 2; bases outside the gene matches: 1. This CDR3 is CASSTSGTTDTQYF. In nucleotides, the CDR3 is TGTGCCAGTAGTACTAGCGGGACCACAGATACGCAGTATTTT.

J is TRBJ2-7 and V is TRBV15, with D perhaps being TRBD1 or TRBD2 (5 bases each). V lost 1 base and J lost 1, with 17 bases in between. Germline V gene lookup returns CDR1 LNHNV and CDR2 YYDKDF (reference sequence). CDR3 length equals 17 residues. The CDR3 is CATSRGVGRPTSYEQYF. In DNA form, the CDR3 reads TGTGCCACCAGCAGAGGCGTGGGACGCCCGACGTCCTACGAGCAGTACTTC. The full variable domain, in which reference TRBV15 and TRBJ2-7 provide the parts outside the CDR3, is DAMVIQNPRYQVTQFGKPVTLSCSQTLNHNVMYWYQQKSSQAPKLLFHYYDKDFNNEADTPDNFQSRRPNTSFCFLDIRSPGLGDTAMYLCATSRGVGRPTSYEQYFGPGTRLTVT.

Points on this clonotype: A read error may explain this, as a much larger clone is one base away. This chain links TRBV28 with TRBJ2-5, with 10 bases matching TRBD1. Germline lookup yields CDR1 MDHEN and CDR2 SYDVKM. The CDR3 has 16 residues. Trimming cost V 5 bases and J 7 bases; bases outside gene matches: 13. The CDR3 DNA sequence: TGTGCCAGCAGTGCCGGAAGACAGGGGGCAAAGAGGACCCAGTACTTC. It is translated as CASSAGRQGAKRTQYF.

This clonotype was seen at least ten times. CDR3 loop: CASSQVGGKGETQYF. CDR3 coding DNA: TGCGCCAGCAGCCAAGTCGGGGGAAAGGGAGAGACCCAGTACTTC. The rearrangement uses TRBV4-1 and TRBJ2-5; possible D gene TRBD2, 6 bases. This CDR3 is 15 amino acids long. Germline lookup yields CDR1 MGHRA and CDR2 YSYEKL. With 1 base removed from V and 4 bases from J, the gap between germline ends came to 13 bases.

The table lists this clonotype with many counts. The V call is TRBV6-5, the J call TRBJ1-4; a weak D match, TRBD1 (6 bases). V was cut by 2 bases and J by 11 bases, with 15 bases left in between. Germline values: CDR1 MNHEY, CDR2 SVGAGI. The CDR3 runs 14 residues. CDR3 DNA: TGTGCCAGCAGTTACAGGGGGGGAAGAGACAAACTGTTTTTT. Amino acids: CASSYRGGRDKLFF.

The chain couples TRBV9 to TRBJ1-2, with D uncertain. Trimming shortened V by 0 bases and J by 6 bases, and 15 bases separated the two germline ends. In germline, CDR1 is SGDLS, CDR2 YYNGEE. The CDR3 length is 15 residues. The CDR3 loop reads CASSVVSDGRNGYTF. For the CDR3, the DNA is TGTGCCAGCAGCGTAGTGTCGGACGGCAGAAATGGCTACACCTTC.

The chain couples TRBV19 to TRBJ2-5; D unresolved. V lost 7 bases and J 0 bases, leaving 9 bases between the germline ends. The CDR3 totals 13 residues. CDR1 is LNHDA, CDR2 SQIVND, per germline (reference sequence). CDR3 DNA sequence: TGTGCCAGTAAAGGAGACTACCAAGAGACCCAGTACTTC. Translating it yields CASKGDYQETQYF. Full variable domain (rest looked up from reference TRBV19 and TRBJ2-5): DGGITQSPKYLFRKEGQNVTLSCEQNLNHDAMYWYRQDPGQGLRLIYYSQIVNDFQKGDIAEGYSVSREKKESFPLTVTSAQKNPTAFYLCASKGDYQETQYFGPGTRLLVL.

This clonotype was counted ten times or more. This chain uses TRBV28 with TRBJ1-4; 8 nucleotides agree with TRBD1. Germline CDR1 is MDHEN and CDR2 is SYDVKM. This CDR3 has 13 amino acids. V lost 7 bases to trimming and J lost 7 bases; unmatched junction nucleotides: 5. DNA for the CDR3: TGTGCCAGCATCAGGGGGCAAGGTGAAAAACTGTTTTTT. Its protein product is CASIRGQGEKLFF.